The rows below give T cell receptor beta chains drawn from one sample of a study of monozygotic twins with inflammatory bowel disease. TCRdb re-called the 5' RACE reads; one entry per CDR3 protein, DNA not given. The sample totals approximately 160,000 distinct CDR3 sequences. Sequencing was performed on blood. Source of these receptors: a human donor with ulcerative colitis or Crohn's disease, or a healthy co-twin of an affected twin (not recorded which). CDR3s include the opening cysteine and the closing phenylalanine or tryptophan.

J	V	length	CDR3
TRBJ2-7	TRBV7-2	15	CASSLKAGQVAEQYF
TRBJ1-1	TRBV19	15	CASSIPAAPNTEVFF
TRBJ1-1	TRBV30	14	CAFSGELVNTEAFF
TRBJ2-1	TRBV6-1	15	CASRMTSEGFYEQFF
TRBJ1-3	TRBV5-1	14	CASSSGPGEGTIYF
TRBJ2-5	TRBV19	13	CASSNRHWETQYF
TRBJ2-7	TRBV5-1	15	CASSERTGDSYEQYF
TRBJ1-2	TRBV12-3/TRBV12-4	13	CASSIRVLQGYTF
TRBJ2-3	TRBV12-3/TRBV12-4	14	CASSLSSPTDTQYF
TRBJ2-7	TRBV20-1	13	CSALTGEVYEQYF